The 26 T cell receptor beta chains presented below share a single source sample, sequenced in a study of T cell responses to AZD1222 COVID-19 vaccine. The repertoire was sequenced with immunoSEQ multiplex PCR; TCRdb's copy has only in-frame clones and lacks some. Of 66,000 or so clones detected, 60% to 85% appear once; the ten largest clones hold approximately 23%. The material was peripheral blood, obtained on day 0 of MenACWY control vaccination. These receptors were collected from an adult in good health.

This rearrangement joins TRBV5-5 to TRBJ2-7; D call uncertain. Germline V gene data show CDR1 as SGHKS and CDR2 as YYEKEE (reference sequence). The length of the CDR3 is 15 residues. V was trimmed by 5 bases and J by 2 bases, leaving 17 bases between them. CDR3 sequence: CASRSSYSEPYEQYF. The CDR3 region has the DNA TGTGCCAGCAGATCCTCATATTCGGAGCCCTACGAGCAGTACTTC.

The table lists this clone with many counts. The rearrangement links TRBV20-1 to TRBJ2-1; D may be TRBD2 (6 bases). Germline CDR1 reads DFQATT; CDR2 reads SNEGSKA (reference sequence). The CDR3 totals 14 residues. V was clipped by 3 bases and J by 4 bases, with 13 bases between them. This chain's CDR3 is CSASGGGAYNEQFF. The DNA for the CDR3 is TGCAGTGCTAGTGGCGGCGGGGCTTACAATGAGCAGTTCTTC.

There are a few counts of this clone. The chain uses TRBV18 and TRBJ2-3, with no clear D. The V and J ends lost 6 bases and 4 bases respectively, with 11 bases between them. CDR3 size: 13 residues. Germline CDR1 is KGHSH and CDR2 is LQKENI. The CDR3 DNA is TGTGCCAGCTCCCAACGCGAAGCAGATACGCAGTATTTT. This translates into CASSQREADTQYF.

The chain employs TRBV19 and TRBJ2-2, with 7 positions matching TRBD2. With V trimmed by 11 bases and J by 1 base, 4 bases remained unmatched. Germline V gene lookup returns CDR1 LNHDA and CDR2 SQIVND (reference sequence). CDR3 length: 13 amino acids. The chain's CDR3 is CALREENTGELFF. CDR3 sequence (DNA): TGTGCCCTCCGGGAGGAGAACACCGGGGAGCTGTTTTTT.

V and J are TRBV7-2 and TRBJ1-1, with TRBD1 identical over 8 bases. The V gene's germline CDR1 is SGHTA and CDR2 FQGNSA. V shed 5 bases and J 2 bases; nucleotides not matched to a gene: 10. There are 16 residues in the CDR3. The CDR3 region is CASSQGTGAPNTEAFF. In nucleotides, the CDR3 is TGTGCCAGCAGCCAGGGGACAGGAGCTCCAAACACTGAAGCTTTCTTT.

A few counts support this clone. The chain couples TRBV18 to TRBJ2-3; 7 nucleotides agree with TRBD1. Unmatched junction bases numbered 7, after V lost 3 bases and J lost 4 bases. Germline V gene sequence: CDR1 KGHSH, CDR2 LQKENI. This CDR3 has 15 amino acids. Written as DNA, the CDR3 is TGTGCCAGCTCACCGGGACAGCTAAATTCAGATACGCAGTATTTT. As protein: CASSPGQLNSDTQYF.

J is TRBJ2-1 and V is TRBV5-5; D possibly corresponds to TRBD1 (6 bases). V lost 0 bases and J lost 4, with 11 bases in between. Germline V lookup: CDR1 SGHKS, CDR2 YYEKEE (reference sequence). The CDR3 extends over 15 amino acids. This CDR3 is CASSLEGTTYNEQFF. The DNA of the CDR3 is TGTGCCAGCAGCTTGGAGGGGACAACTTACAATGAGCAGTTCTTC.

This clone has only a few counts. The chain links TRBV5-1 to TRBJ1-1; perhaps TRBD1 as D (6 bases). This CDR3 has 15 amino acids. CDR1 SGHRS and CDR2 YFSETQ come from the germline V gene. V gave up 1 base and J gave up 1 base, with 11 bases separating them. The CDR3 nucleotides read TGCGCCAGCAGCTTGAAGGCAGGGGAGAACACTGAAGCTTTCTTT. Its protein product is CASSLKAGENTEAFF.

V is TRBV7-2 and J is TRBJ2-3; a possible D gene is TRBD2 (6 bases). This CDR3 contains 15 residues. Germline-derived CDR1 and CDR2 are SGHTA and FQGNSA. V lost 3 bases, J lost 5 bases, and 15 bases lay in between. CDR3 bases: TGTGCCAGCAGCTTGGAGGGAAGGGAGATAGATACGCAGTATTTT. It specifies CASSLEGREIDTQYF.

V gene TRBV10-3 combines with J gene TRBJ2-3; maybe TRBD2 (5 bases). Trimming cost V 3 bases and J 0 bases, with 10 bases left between them. Germline CDR1 is ENHRY and CDR2 is SYGVKD. CDR3 length: 15 residues. The CDR3 DNA sequence: TGTGCCATCAGTGAAAAGGGAGCTAGCACAGATACGCAGTATTTT. It yields the protein CAISEKGASTDTQYF.

This clone was seen more than once but under ten times. The chain combines TRBV7-2 with TRBJ2-7; D is uncertain. V lost 2 bases and J lost 2, with 7 bases in between. The length of the CDR3 is 13 residues. Germline CDR1 reads SGHTA; CDR2 reads FQGNSA. CDR3 DNA sequence: TGTGCCAGCAGCTTACAGCCCACCTACGAGCAGTACTTC. Its protein is CASSLQPTYEQYF.

The genes are TRBV28 and TRBJ1-5, with 7 bases aligning to TRBD1. Trimming removed 6 bases from V and 0 bases from J; junction bases left unmatched: 2. The CDR3 contains 14 residues. Germline-derived CDR1 and CDR2 are MDHEN and SYDVKM. CDR3 sequence reads: CASRNRGSNQPQHF. CDR3 DNA sequence: TGTGCCAGCAGAAACAGGGGTAGCAATCAGCCCCAGCATTTT. The full variable domain, rest sourced from reference TRBV28 and TRBJ1-5, is DVKVTQSSRYLVKRTGEKVFLECVQDMDHENMFWYRQDPGLGLRLIYFSYDVKMKEKGDIPEGYSVSREKKERFSLILESASTNQTSMYLCASRNRGSNQPQHFGDGTRLSIL.

This clone was seen only once. This chain connects TRBV28 to TRBJ2-1; the D gene is possibly TRBD2 (5 bases). CDR1 MDHEN and CDR2 SYDVKM come from the germline V gene. There are 15 residues in the CDR3. V lost 6 bases, J lost 2 bases, and 14 bases lay in between. For the CDR3, the DNA is TGTGCCAGCAGAAAGGACTCCTGGACCTACAATGAGCAGTTCTTC. This gives the protein CASRKDSWTYNEQFF.

The rearrangement joins TRBV3-1 (or the pseudogene TRBV3-2) to TRBJ1-1; D gene unclear. CDR1 and CDR2 (germline): LGHDT, YNNKEL (reference sequence). The CDR3 length is 14 residues. Trimming cost V 4 bases and J 4 bases, with 13 bases left between them. CDR3 DNA sequence: TGTGCCAGCAGCCCCCATGCTGGGCGCACTGAAGCTTTCTTT. This encodes CASSPHAGRTEAFF.

The chain carries TRBV18 and TRBJ1-1; D not certain. This CDR3 is built from 17 residues. Per germline, CDR1 KGHSH and CDR2 LQKENI. Trimming shortened V by 2 bases and J by 0 bases, and 16 bases separated the two germline ends. CDR3: CASSPEEGMGMNTEAFF. The CDR3 DNA reads as TGTGCCAGCTCACCAGAGGAAGGTATGGGAATGAACACTGAAGCTTTCTTT.

V is TRBV5-1 and J is TRBJ2-1; 14 bases fit TRBD2. The CDR3 extends over 17 amino acids. With V trimmed by 4 bases and J by 2 bases, 5 bases remained unmatched. Germline V lookup: CDR1 SGHRS, CDR2 YFSETQ. The CDR3 DNA sequence: TGCGCCAGCAGCCTAGGACTAGCGGGGGGCACCTACAATGAGCAGTTCTTC. Translated: CASSLGLAGGTYNEQFF.

V is TRBV6-5 and J is TRBJ2-1, with D perhaps given as TRBD1 or TRBD2 (5 bases each). The CDR3 has 15 residues. Germline V gene sequence: CDR1 MNHEY, CDR2 SVGAGI. V dropped 7 bases and J dropped 7 bases, with 20 bases sitting between them. The DNA of the CDR3 is TGTGCCAGCAATAGAAGGGGAGAAGGAGGAAATGAGCAGTTCTTC. Translating gives CASNRRGEGGNEQFF.

This clone was found a few times. This chain uses TRBV7-2 with TRBJ2-1; TRBD2 agrees at 7 bases. With 1 base clipped from V and 0 bases from J, the junction kept 3 bases outside the gene matches. Germline CDR1 is SGHTA and CDR2 is FQGNSA. The CDR3 is 16 amino acids. DNA of the CDR3: TGTGCCAGCAGCTTAGTGGGGGGGAGCTCCTACAATGAGCAGTTCTTC. It yields the protein CASSLVGGSSYNEQFF.

The chain recombines TRBV27 with TRBJ2-6; 8 bases map to TRBD1. After removal of 5 bases from V and 0 bases from J, the junction contained 6 bases not matched to a gene. The CDR3 consists of 17 residues. Germline V lookup: CDR1 MNHEY, CDR2 SMNVEV (reference sequence). For the CDR3, the DNA is TGTGCCAGCAGTACCGGGACAGGCATCTCTGGGGCCAACGTCCTGACTTTC. Amino acid sequence: CASSTGTGISGANVLTF.

The genes are TRBV19 and TRBJ2-7; D may correspond to TRBD1 or TRBD2 (5 bases each). V lost 5 bases and J 1 base, leaving 9 bases between the germline ends. This CDR3 comprises 13 residues. In germline, CDR1 is LNHDA, CDR2 SQIVND (reference sequence). The CDR3 DNA sequence: TGTGCCAGTAGTGGTGGGGGATCCTACGAGCAGTACTTC. It encodes CASSGGGSYEQYF.

The chain carries TRBV30 and TRBJ1-6, with D perhaps matching TRBD1 (5 bases). This CDR3 comprises 14 residues. Trimming shortened V by 0 bases and J by 7 bases, and 10 bases separated the two germline ends. Germline CDR1 is GTSNPN and CDR2 is SVGIG (reference sequence). The CDR3 reads CAWSVGRVNSPLHF. CDR3 coding DNA: TGTGCCTGGAGTGTGGGCAGGGTAAATTCACCCCTCCACTTT.

The chain employs TRBV6-1 and TRBJ1-5; D ambiguous. The germline CDR1 and CDR2 sequences are MNHNS and SASEGT. The CDR3 is 13 amino acids. V lost 1 base to trimming and J lost 5 bases, with 6 bases between them. CDR3 bases: TGTGCCAGCAGTGAAGTTGATTATCAGCCCCAGCATTTT. Encoded protein: CASSEVDYQPQHF.

The chain links TRBV30 to TRBJ2-7; D might be TRBD2 (5 bases). Trimming took 0 bases from V and 3 from J, leaving 9 bases between them. The germline CDR1 and CDR2 sequences are GTSNPN and SVGIG (reference sequence). The CDR3 contains 13 residues. DNA of the CDR3: TGTGCCTGGAGTGTCGTTCGGGGCTACGAGCAGTACTTC. The encoded protein is CAWSVVRGYEQYF.

The V call is TRBV7-8, the J call TRBJ1-1; 8 nucleotides match TRBD1. The CDR3 extends over 15 amino acids. Unmatched junction bases numbered 7, after V lost 3 bases and J lost 4 bases. Germline values: CDR1 SGHVS, CDR2 FQNEAQ. DNA for the CDR3: TGTGCCAGCAGCTTGTGGCAGGGGGCTAGCACTGAAGCTTTCTTT. Translation gives CASSLWQGASTEAFF. The full variable domain, rest sourced from reference TRBV7-8 and TRBJ1-1, is GAGVSQSPRYKVAKRGQDVALRCDPISGHVSLFWYQQALGQGPEFLTYFQNEAQLDKSGLPSDRFFAERPEGSVSTLKIQRTQQEDSAVYLCASSLWQGASTEAFFGQGTRLTVV.

The chain couples TRBV6-5 to TRBJ2-1; D possibly corresponds to TRBD2 (5 bases). This CDR3 is 12 amino acids long. The V gene lost 7 bases and the J gene lost 6 bases, with 10 bases spanning the gap. The V gene's germline CDR1 is MNHEY and CDR2 SVGAGI. Written as DNA, the CDR3 is TGTGCCAGCAAAGGGAGCTTCAATGAGCAGTTCTTC. Its protein is CASKGSFNEQFF.

The rearrangement joins TRBV6-2 or TRBV6-3 to TRBJ1-6; maybe TRBD1 (5 bases). Germline V gene data show CDR1 as MNHEY and CDR2 as SVGEGT. V lost 7 bases and J 13 bases, leaving 20 bases between the germline ends. The CDR3 has 14 residues. CDR3 residues: CASTPGGANRPLHF. As DNA, the CDR3 is TGTGCCAGCACCCCGGGAGGGGCAAACCGGCCCCTCCACTTT.